Included here is one TCR beta chain sequence, with context. Its target is unknown. The sample is drawn from a study of T cell responses to AZD1222 COVID-19 vaccine. Study outcomes and limitations: Spike-wide coverage was observed for vaccine-associated CD4 TCRs, with dominant responses at 160-218 and 743-854. The sample set comprised mostly white British donors with more females, and clonal diversity was possibly underestimated. Regions left unmutated in variants are reportedly the target of nearly half of spike-specific TCRs.

V was clipped by 5 bases and J by 8 bases, with 7 bases between them. This CDR3 is built from 12 residues. The germline V gene encodes CDR1 MNHEY and CDR2 SVGAGI. The protocol was immunoSEQ multiplex PCR, while the TCRdb copy is restricted to in-frame clones and leaves out a portion. The data contain 60,000 to 75,000 clones, around 86% of them singletons. The material sequenced was peripheral blood, taken on day 0 of AZD1222 vaccination. V is TRBV6-5 and J is TRBJ1-6, with no clear D. The TCR was taken from an adult in good health. Here the CDR3 DNA reads TGTGCCAGCAGTCTGATAGATTCACCCCTCCACTTT. This gives the protein CASSLIDSPLHF.